This passage covers 5 T cell receptor beta chains from one sample sequenced in a study of blood T cells in healthy people across ages. Together with a sample-barcoded 5' primer, a J-beta primer mix was included in a second PCR lasting roughly 7 to 11 cycles. TCRdb fed the 5' RACE reads into MiXCR, producing one record per CDR3 protein. Of around 700,000 distinct CDR3 sequences listed, approximately 25% are singletons. The same data also contributed to another study, on T cells of mothers and their children.

Source material: blood. The receptor set was obtained from a boy between 10 and 17 years old in good health.

The chain employs TRBV9 and TRBJ2-7, with 7 positions matching TRBD2. The CDR3 extends over 15 amino acids. Germline V CDR1 and CDR2: SGDLS, YYNGEE. The V gene end was trimmed by 1 base and the J gene end by 3 bases; junction bases not matched to a gene: 7. The DNA of the CDR3 is TGTGCCAGCAGCGTAAGTACAGCGGGAATCTACGAGCAGTACTTC. Translating gives CASSVSTAGIYEQYF.

This chain joins TRBV5-5 and TRBJ1-2; D gene uncertain. CDR1 SGHKS and CDR2 YYEKEE come from the germline V gene (reference sequence). V dropped 4 bases and J dropped 8 bases, with 15 bases sitting between them. This CDR3 comprises 13 residues. The CDR3 region is CASSRALPGGYTF. In DNA form, the CDR3 reads TGTGCCAGCAGCCGGGCACTACCGGGGGGCTACACCTTC.

Only a few counts were recorded for this clonotype. This chain joins TRBV28 and TRBJ1-5, with 7 bases aligning to TRBD1. CDR1 and CDR2 (germline): MDHEN, SYDVKM. This CDR3 has 15 amino acids. J lost 4 bases, V lost 2 bases, and 5 bases had no gene match. The chain's CDR3 is CASSLLTGPNQPQHF. CDR3 bases: TGTGCCAGCAGTTTACTGACAGGGCCTAATCAGCCCCAGCATTTT.

The chain couples TRBV29-1 to TRBJ2-4; D call uncertain. The CDR3 spans 13 residues. Germline-derived CDR1 and CDR2 are SQVTM and ANQGSEA. The V end lost 0 bases, the J end lost 3 bases, and 6 bases lay between the germline ends. Written as DNA, the CDR3 is TGCAGCGTTGAAGAGGATTACAAAAACATTCAGTACTTC. Translating it yields CSVEEDYKNIQYF.

This clonotype was counted between two and nine times. The genes are TRBV3-1 and TRBJ2-1; 9 bases are shared with TRBD1. This CDR3 spans 16 amino acids. Germline-derived CDR1 and CDR2 are LGHDT and YNNKEL (reference sequence). The V and J ends lost 0 bases and 4 bases, in that order; junction bases with no gene match: 4. CDR3 sequence: CASSQEDRGGYNEQFF. The CDR3 region has the DNA TGTGCCAGCAGCCAAGAGGACAGGGGCGGGTACAATGAGCAGTTCTTC.